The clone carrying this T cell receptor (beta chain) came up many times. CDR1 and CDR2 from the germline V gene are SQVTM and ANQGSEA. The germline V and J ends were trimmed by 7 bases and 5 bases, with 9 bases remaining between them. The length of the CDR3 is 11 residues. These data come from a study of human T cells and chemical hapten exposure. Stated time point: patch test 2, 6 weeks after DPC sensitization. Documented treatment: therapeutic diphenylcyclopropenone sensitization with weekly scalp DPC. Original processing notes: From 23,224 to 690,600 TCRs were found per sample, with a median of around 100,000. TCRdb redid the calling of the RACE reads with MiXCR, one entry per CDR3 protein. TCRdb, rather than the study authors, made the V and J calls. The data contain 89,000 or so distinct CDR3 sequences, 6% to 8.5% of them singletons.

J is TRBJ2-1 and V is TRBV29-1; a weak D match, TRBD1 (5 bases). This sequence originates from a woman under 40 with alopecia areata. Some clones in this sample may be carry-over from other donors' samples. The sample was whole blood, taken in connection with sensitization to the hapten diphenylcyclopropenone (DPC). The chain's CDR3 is CSGRGNNEQFF. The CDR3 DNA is TGCAGCGGTAGGGGAAACAATGAGCAGTTCTTC.